Shown below are 6 T cell receptor beta chains from a single sample sequenced in a study of shared clonotypes between healthy human individuals (dated by TCRdb to 2020 to 2022). Libraries were built with the immunoSEQ multiplex PCR assay. TCRdb carries this immuneACCESS record with in-frame sequences only. Its versions omit some clonotypes, under half of them owing to an unresolved V gene in the studies checked, with the rest unexplained. The sample table shows hundreds of thousands of clones, and 60% to 80% are seen once. Approximately 12% of the sample belongs to the ten largest clones. The sample consisted of PBMCs. The receptor source for this set is a woman in her thirties or forties in good health. Some clones in this sample may be carry-over from other donors' samples.

In this sample, this clone turned up once. This rearrangement joins TRBV19 to TRBJ1-4; perhaps TRBD1 as D (5 bases). CDR1 is LNHDA, CDR2 SQIVND, per germline (reference sequence). This CDR3 comprises 17 residues. Trimming took off 3 bases at V and 7 bases at J, with 21 bases between the two ends. In DNA form, the CDR3 reads TGTGCCAGTAGTATCCCGCCCCCAGGGCCGCTCGGTGAAAAACTGTTTTTT. This gives the protein CASSIPPPGPLGEKLFF.

On this clone: This may be a read error: a much more frequent sequence differs by one nucleotide. This sample includes further DNA sequences coding for the same CDR3. J is TRBJ2-1 and V is TRBV7-6; D is undetermined. The CDR3 extends over 13 amino acids. Germline CDR1 and CDR2: SGHVS and FNYEAQ. The CDR3 is CASSSLPYNEQFF. The CDR3 DNA sequence: TGCGCCAGCAGCTCTCTTCCGTACAATGAGCAGTTCTTC. Supplemented by reference TRBV7-6 and TRBJ2-1, the full variable domain reads GAGVSQSPRYKVTKRGQDVALRCDPISGHVSLYWYRQALGQGPEFLTYFNYEAQQDKSGLPNDRFSAERPEGSISTLTIQRTEQRDSAMYRCASSSLPYNEQFFGPGTRLTVL.

V and J are TRBV6-4 and TRBJ1-1; no definite D call. The CDR3 totals 15 residues. Germline V gives CDR1 MRHNA, CDR2 SNTAGT. V was cut by 2 bases and J by 3 bases, with 13 bases left in between. DNA of the CDR3: TGTGCCAGCAGTGACCTTTTAGAGGAATACACTGAAGCTTTCTTT. The encoded protein is CASSDLLEEYTEAFF.

The chain carries TRBV2 and TRBJ2-7; 9 bases line up with TRBD1. V shed 6 bases, J shed 0 bases, and the junction held 6 bases outside the gene matches. Germline V gene lookup returns CDR1 SNHLY and CDR2 FYNNEI. The CDR3 is 15 amino acids. The CDR3 region has the DNA TGTGCCAGCAGGTTGACAGGGGGAAGCTCCTACGAGCAGTACTTC. The encoded protein is CASRLTGGSSYEQYF.

The CDR3 loop reads CAWSVRAGGYQETQYF. CDR3 nucleotide sequence: TGTGCCTGGAGTGTTCGGGCGGGAGGGTACCAAGAGACCCAGTACTTC. This chain links TRBV30 with TRBJ2-5; 9 bases line up with TRBD2. This CDR3 is built from 16 residues. The J segment lost 0 bases and the V segment lost 0 bases, leaving 5 bases of the junction unmatched. Germline V lookup: CDR1 GTSNPN, CDR2 SVGIG (reference sequence).

The chain is built from TRBV2 and TRBJ2-7, with D unresolved. The V and J ends lost 2 bases and 3 bases respectively, with 11 bases between them. The germline CDR1 and CDR2 sequences are SNHLY and FYNNEI. The CDR3 spans 14 residues. The CDR3 region is CASSEFEWGYEQYF. CDR3 in DNA: TGTGCCAGCAGTGAATTCGAGTGGGGCTACGAGCAGTACTTC.